This T cell receptor beta chain appears in the sequencing data of a study of blood T cell repertoires in COVID-19. About the study: The samples span acute and convalescent COVID-19 from the United States, Italy and Spain. T cells, B-cell-depleted T cells, or PBMCs supplied cDNA or gDNA.

As originally analysed: Amplification from reference gene primers served as the basis for estimated nucleated cell counts. The repertoire was sequenced with immunoSEQ multiplex PCR; TCRdb's copy has only in-frame clones and lacks some. That table supplies the V and J calls and clone size; D and trimming were determined from the DNA. In the table there are about 58,000 clones, 75% to 90% of which are singletons. The CDR3 extends over 14 amino acids. V was clipped by 5 bases and J by 0 bases, with 8 bases between them. From germline, CDR1 is SGHRS and CDR2 YFSETQ. The TCR comes from a woman aged 55-70 years with active COVID-19. The J gene is TRBJ2-2, the V gene TRBV5-1; maybe TRBD2 (5 bases). Sequenced input: peripheral blood. The chain's CDR3 is CASRSGPNTGELFF. CDR3 DNA sequence: TGCGCCAGCAGAAGCGGCCCGAACACCGGGGAGCTGTTTTTT. Supplemented by reference TRBV5-1 and TRBJ2-2, the full variable domain reads KAGVTQTPRYLIKTRGQQVTLSCSPISGHRSVSWYQQTPGQGLQFLFEYFSETQRNKGNFPGRFSGRQFSNSRSEMNVSTLELGDSALYLCASRSGPNTGELFFGEGSRLTVL.